Below, 21 T cell receptor beta chains from the same sample are listed, as sequenced in a study of tumor and adjacent non-tumor tissue in lung cancer (dated by TCRdb to the late 2010s). RNA was isolated from bulk, unsorted tissue, and RNA quality was assessed with a NanoDrop ND-1000 and an Agilent 2100. The normal lung samples consisted of distant non-tumor tissue collected more than 3 cm from the tumor edge. Library construction relied on multiplex PCR. Sequencing was performed on an Illumina HiSeq 2500. TCRbeta libraries were built by three rounds of nested PCR using primers (Table S4), following protocols modified from ARM-PCR. In-frame beta chains were kept once TCRdb had trimmed the public reads at Q25 with fastp and called clones with MiXCR. Rows are unified per CDR3 protein, each entry keeping the most common DNA and genes. This sample lists 65,000 to 85,000 distinct CDR3 sequences; 76% were detected once. The top ten hold more than 40% of the sample.

What was sequenced was distant non-tumor lung tissue. These TCRs come from a man between 60 and 75 years old with non-small cell lung cancer.

The chain couples TRBV29-1 to TRBJ2-5; 7 nucleotides agree with TRBD1. CDR1 and CDR2 from the germline V gene are SQVTM and ANQGSEA. The CDR3 is 15 residues long. For the CDR3, the DNA is TGCATCGCCATCGGACAGGAACGCGTAGGAGAGACCCAGTACTTC. This gives the protein CIAIGQERVGETQYF.

Regarding this clonotype: It is likely a read error, because the conserved phenylalanine at the end of the CDR3 is missing. The limits of the CDR3 on the DNA are not certain, so only TCRdb's listed CDR3 is given. The chain couples TRBV5-6 to TRBJ2-1; whether TRBD1, the table's D call, matches the DNA was not checked. The germline CDR1 and CDR2 sequences are SGHDT and YYEEEE. The CDR3 is made up of 16 amino acids, end residues included. The CDR3 is CASSIEGQGAWNEQLL.

About this clonotype: At one of its ends the junction is not consistent with the germline gene, which may arise from a read error. The chain joins TRBV24-1 to TRBJ2-1; 9 bases are a match to TRBD2. CDR1 and CDR2 (germline): KGHDR, SFDVKD. The CDR3 is 16 residues long. The CDR3 sequence: CATSDASSGSVNEQFF. The DNA for the CDR3 is TGTGCCACCAGTGACGCGAGTAGCGGGAGTGTTAATGAGCAGTTCTTT.

With respect to this clonotype: At one end, the junction sequence differs from germline, possibly due to a read error. V usage is TRBV6-5 and J usage is TRBJ2-7; 8 bases agree with TRBD1. From germline, CDR1 is MNHEY and CDR2 SVGAGI. This CDR3 spans 16 amino acids. The CDR3 bases are TGTACCAGCAGATCACTCAACCGGGACAGGACCTACGAGCATTACTTC. As protein: CTSRSLNRDRTYEHYF.

In DNA, the CDR3 is TGTGCCAGCAGCTTGGGGGATATAGGCGAGCAGTACTTC. Encoded protein: CASSLGDIGEQYF. The chain carries TRBV5-4 and TRBJ2-7; D gene ambiguous. There are 13 residues in the CDR3. CDR1 and CDR2 (germline): SGHNT, YYREEE (reference sequence). Trimming removed 0 bases from V and 6 bases from J, with 10 bases in between.

Concerning this clonotype: A much larger clone differs by one base, so this may be a read error. The genes are TRBV20-1 and TRBJ2-7; D might be TRBD1 (6 bases). CDR3 length equals 16 residues. Germline V gene lookup returns CDR1 DFQATT and CDR2 SNEGSKA (reference sequence). The V end was cut by 0 bases, the J end by 3 bases, with 18 bases between. CDR3 nucleotide sequence: TGCAGTGCTAGAGATAGGATGGGGACACAAGACTACGAGCAGTACTTC. Residues: CSARDRMGTQDYEQYF.

The V gene is TRBV12-3 or TRBV12-4, the J gene TRBJ2-1; 7 bases map to TRBD2. The CDR3 runs to 15 residues. Losses at the gene ends were 10 bases for V and 12 bases for J; bases not matched to a gene: 21. CDR3 residues: CANNFPQRDHNRQFF. The CDR3 nucleotides are TGTGCCAACAATTTCCCTCAGCGGGACCACAATAGGCAGTTCTTC.

The rearrangement links TRBV10-3 to TRBJ2-5; a weak D match, TRBD2 (5 bases). Looked up from germline, CDR1 is ENHRY and CDR2 is SYGVKD. V lost 4 bases to trimming and J lost 4 bases, with 16 bases between them. CDR3 length: 15 amino acids. The CDR3 loop reads CAISGSRALVETQYF. CDR3 DNA: TGTGCCATCAGTGGGTCGAGGGCACTAGTAGAGACCCAGTACTTC.

A remark on this clonotype: A read error may account for a junction end that differs from germline. V usage is TRBV12-3 or TRBV12-4 and J usage is TRBJ2-2, with 10 bases that match TRBD2. CDR3 length: 18 amino acids. The CDR3 DNA reads TGCGCCAGCAGCAGTGTGCCCCTCAGCGGGAGGGGGTCGGGGGAGCTGTTTTTT. This codes for CASSSVPLSGRGSGELFF.

The gene calls are TRBV5-5 and TRBJ2-3, with D maybe TRBD2 (6 bases). Per germline, CDR1 SGHKS and CDR2 YYEKEE (reference sequence). The CDR3 is made up of 15 amino acids. As DNA, the CDR3 is TGTGGTAGCGGCCGATGGGGAGAGCTGCCAGATACGCAGTATTTT. It is translated as CGSGRWGELPDTQYF.

Notes on this clonotype: The junction departs from germline at one end; a sequencing error may be responsible. V is TRBV5-1 and J is TRBJ2-1; TRBD2 matches at 11 bases. Per the germline V gene, CDR1 is SGHRS and CDR2 is YFSETQ. The CDR3 spans 17 residues. CDR3 sequence reads: CAGRKVWTSGRRNEQFF. As DNA, the CDR3 is TGCGCCGGCAGGAAAGTTTGGACTAGCGGGCGTCGTAATGAGCAGTTCTTC.

The sample holds a few counts of this clonotype. This may be a read error: a much more frequent sequence differs by one nucleotide. The chain couples TRBV28 to TRBJ2-3; maybe TRBD2 (6 bases). This CDR3 comprises 14 residues. Per germline, CDR1 MDHEN and CDR2 SYDVKM. The CDR3 sequence: CASTLEGRGDTLYF. For the CDR3, the DNA is TGTGCCAGCACCTTGGAGGGCCGAGGAGATACGCTGTATTTT. The variable domain in full, completed from reference TRBV28 and TRBJ2-3, reads DVKVTQSSRYLVKRTGEKVFLECVQDMDHENMFWYRQDPGLGLRLIYFSYDVKMKEKGDIPEGYSVSREKKERFSLILESASTNQTSMYLCASTLEGRGDTLYFGPGTRLTVL.

This clonotype was picked up many times. The J gene is TRBJ2-5, the V gene TRBV20-1; 15 bases line up with TRBD2. V lost 6 bases to trimming and J lost 2 bases; unmatched junction nucleotides: 10. The germline CDR1 and CDR2 sequences are DFQATT and SNEGSKA (reference sequence). This CDR3 region has 17 residues. CDR3 in amino acids: CSAASAGLAGGQETQYF. CDR3 sequence (DNA): TGCAGTGCGGCAAGCGCGGGACTAGCGGGAGGACAAGAGACCCAGTACTTC.

Concerning this clonotype itself: The junction departs from the called germline gene at one end, perhaps through a read error. The chain employs TRBV28 and TRBJ2-1, with TRBD2 matching over 12 bases. Germline CDR1 MDHEN, CDR2 SYDVKM. The CDR3 contains 16 residues. The CDR3 DNA follows: TGTGCCATCAGTACGGCTAGCGGGAGGGGTCTCAATGAGCGGTTCTTC. As protein: CAISTASGRGLNERFF.

As to this clonotype: At one end the junction does not follow the germline gene, possibly because of a read error. This rearrangement joins TRBV28 to TRBJ1-1, with D perhaps TRBD1 (5 bases). In germline, CDR1 is MDHEN, CDR2 SYDVKM. The CDR3 spans 13 residues. CDR3 in DNA: TGTGACAGCAATGGGGGAATGACAGCGGAAGCTTTCTTT. Translated, it gives CDSNGGMTAEAFF. The variable domain in full, with the rest retrieved from reference TRBV28 and TRBJ1-1, is DVKVTQSSRYLVKRTGEKVFLECVQDMDHENMFWYRQDPGLGLRLIYFSYDVKMKEKGDIPEGYSVSREKKERFSLILESASTNQTSMYLCDSNGGMTAEAFFGQGTRLTVV.

As concerns this clonotype: The conserved phenylalanine or tryptophan normally closing the CDR3 is absent here, so this likely arose from a read error. The chain is built from TRBV29-1 and TRBJ2-7; perhaps TRBD1 as D (6 bases). The CDR3 extends over 14 amino acids. Trimming stripped 0 bases from V and 4 bases from J, with 13 bases between. Germline V gene sequence: CDR1 SQVTM, CDR2 ANQGSEA. The CDR3 reads CSVEDRGIIYEQYL. For the CDR3, the DNA is TGCAGCGTTGAAGATAGGGGGATTATTTACGAGCAGTACTTA.

This clonotype has ten or more counts. The chain couples TRBV29-1 to TRBJ2-2; TRBD1 aligns across 7 bases. The germline V gene has CDR1 SQVTM and CDR2 ANQGSEA. J gave up 2 bases and V 6 bases, and 6 bases lay outside the gene matches. CDR3 size: 14 residues. The chain's CDR3 is CSVATGDNTGELFF. CDR3 DNA: TGCAGCGTCGCCACAGGGGATAACACCGGGGAGCTGTTTTTT.

The CDR3: CASSLTRRELFF. In DNA form, the CDR3 reads TGTGCCAGCAGCCTTACTAGGCGGGAGCTGTTTTTT. The chain recombines TRBV28 with TRBJ2-2, with a possible D match to TRBD2 (5 bases). The V and J ends lost 6 bases and 9 bases respectively, with 11 bases between them. Germline lookup yields CDR1 MDHEN and CDR2 SYDVKM. The CDR3 runs 12 residues.

Details on this clonotype: This may be a read error, as it is one base from a much larger clone. This chain connects TRBV28 to TRBJ2-3; D unclear. Trimming removed 7 bases from V and 2 bases from J, with 10 bases in between. Germline V lookup: CDR1 MDHEN, CDR2 SYDVKM. This CDR3 region has 13 residues. The CDR3 DNA follows: TGTGCCAGCACCCAAAGTAACACAGATACGCAGTATTTT. Its translation: CASTQSNTDTQYF. Supplemented by reference TRBV28 and TRBJ2-3, the full variable domain reads DVKVTQSSRYLVKRTGEKVFLECVQDMDHENMFWYRQDPGLGLRLIYFSYDVKMKEKGDIPEGYSVSREKKERFSLILESASTNQTSMYLCASTQSNTDTQYFGPGTRLTVL.

Concerning this clonotype itself: Mismatch with germline at one junction end may stem from a read error. This sequence joins TRBV30 and TRBJ1-6; 10 bases align to TRBD1. The CDR3 is made up of 20 amino acids. Per germline, CDR1 GTSNPN and CDR2 SVGIG (reference sequence). CDR3 sequence (DNA): TGTGCCTGGAGTGTTCCGGGACAGGGGCGATTAAGCTCCTATAATTCACCCCTCCGCTTT. Translation: CAWSVPGQGRLSSYNSPLRF. The full variable domain, its missing parts supplied by reference TRBV30 and TRBJ1-6, is SQTIHQWPATLVQPVGSPLSLECTVEGTSNPNLYWYRQAAGRGLQLLFYSVGIGQISSEVPQNLSASRPQDRQFILSSKKLLLSDSGFYLCAWSVPGQGRLSSYNSPLRFGNGTRLTVT.

This clonotype was seen repeatedly, ten times or more. J is TRBJ2-1 and V is TRBV28; TRBD2 matches at 7 bases. J was trimmed by 5 bases and V by 6 bases; bases with no gene match: 4. The CDR3 loop spans 13 amino acids. Germline CDR1 and CDR2: MDHEN and SYDVKM. DNA for the CDR3: TGTGCCAGCAGACCCAGCGGGGACAATGAGCAGTTCTTC. Protein: CASRPSGDNEQFF. The full variable domain, with the rest looked up from reference TRBV28 and TRBJ2-1, is DVKVTQSSRYLVKRTGEKVFLECVQDMDHENMFWYRQDPGLGLRLIYFSYDVKMKEKGDIPEGYSVSREKKERFSLILESASTNQTSMYLCASRPSGDNEQFFGPGTRLTVL.